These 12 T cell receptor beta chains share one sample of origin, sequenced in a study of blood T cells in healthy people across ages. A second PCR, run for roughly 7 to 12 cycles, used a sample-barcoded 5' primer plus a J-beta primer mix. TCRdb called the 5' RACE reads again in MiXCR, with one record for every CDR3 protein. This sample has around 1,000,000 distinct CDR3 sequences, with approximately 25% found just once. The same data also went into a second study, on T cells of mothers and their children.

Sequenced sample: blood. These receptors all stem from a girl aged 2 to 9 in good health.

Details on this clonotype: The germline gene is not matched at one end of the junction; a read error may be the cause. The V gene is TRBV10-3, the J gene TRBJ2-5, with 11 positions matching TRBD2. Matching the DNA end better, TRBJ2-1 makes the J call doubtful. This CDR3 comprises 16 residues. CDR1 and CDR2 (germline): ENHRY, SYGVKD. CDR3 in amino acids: CAISETSGGMNNVQFF. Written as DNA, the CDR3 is TGTGCCATCAGTGAGACTAGCGGGGGTATGAACAATGTGCAGTTCTTC.

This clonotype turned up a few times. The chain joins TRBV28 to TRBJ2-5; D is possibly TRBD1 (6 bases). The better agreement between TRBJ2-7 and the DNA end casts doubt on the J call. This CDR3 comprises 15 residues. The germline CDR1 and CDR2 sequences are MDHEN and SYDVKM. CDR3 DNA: TGTGCCAGCAGTTCCCCAACAGGGCCGACCTACGAGCAGTACTTC. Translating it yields CASSSPTGPTYEQYF.

CDR3 sequence: CASSSSLAGFYNEQFF. CDR3 nucleotides: TGCGCCAGCAGCTCCTCTCTAGCGGGGTTTTACAATGAGCAGTTCTTC. V is TRBV5-1 and J is TRBJ2-1; 9 bases agree with TRBD2. With V trimmed by 3 bases and J by 4 bases, 8 bases remained unmatched. The CDR3 consists of 16 residues. The V gene's germline CDR1 is SGHRS and CDR2 YFSETQ. Based on the CDR3 plus reference TRBV5-1 and TRBJ2-1, the full variable domain is KAGVTQTPRYLIKTRGQQVTLSCSPISGHRSVSWYQQTPGQGLQFLFEYFSETQRNKGNFPGRFSGRQFSNSRSEMNVSTLELGDSALYLCASSSSLAGFYNEQFFGPGTRLTVL.

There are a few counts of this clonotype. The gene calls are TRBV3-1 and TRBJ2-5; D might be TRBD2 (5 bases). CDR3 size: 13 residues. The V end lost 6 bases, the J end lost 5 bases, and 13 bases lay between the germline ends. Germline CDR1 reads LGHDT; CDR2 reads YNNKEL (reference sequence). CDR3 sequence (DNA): TGTGCCAGCAGACTGGAAGAGCGGGAGACCCAGTACTTC. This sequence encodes CASRLEERETQYF.

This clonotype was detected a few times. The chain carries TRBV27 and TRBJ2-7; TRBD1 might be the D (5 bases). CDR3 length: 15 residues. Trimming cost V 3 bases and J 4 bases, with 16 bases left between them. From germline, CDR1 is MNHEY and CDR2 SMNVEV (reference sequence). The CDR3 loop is CASSFTDSFKYEQYF. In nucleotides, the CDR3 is TGTGCCAGCAGTTTCACCGACAGTTTCAAATACGAGCAGTACTTC.

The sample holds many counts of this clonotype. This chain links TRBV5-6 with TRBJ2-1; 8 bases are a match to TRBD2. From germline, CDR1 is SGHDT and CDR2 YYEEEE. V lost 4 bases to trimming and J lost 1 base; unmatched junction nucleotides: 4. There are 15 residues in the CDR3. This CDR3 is CASSEAGESYNEQFF. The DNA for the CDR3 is TGTGCCAGCAGCGAAGCGGGAGAGTCCTACAATGAGCAGTTCTTC.

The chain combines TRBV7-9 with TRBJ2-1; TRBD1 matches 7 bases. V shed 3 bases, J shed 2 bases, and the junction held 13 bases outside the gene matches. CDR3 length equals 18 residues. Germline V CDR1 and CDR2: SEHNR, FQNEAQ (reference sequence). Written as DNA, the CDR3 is TGTGCCAGCAGCTTCGGACAGGAGGAGGCAACCGCCTACAATGAGCAGTTCTTC. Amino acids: CASSFGQEEATAYNEQFF.

The CDR3 sequence: CASSQIGGVRETQYF. The CDR3 bases are TGCGCCAGCAGCCAAATAGGGGGGGTCCGGGAGACCCAGTACTTC. The chain employs TRBV4-1 and TRBJ2-5; TRBD2 is a possible D gene (7 bases). Trimming shortened V by 2 bases and J by 5 bases, and 15 bases separated the two germline ends. Germline V lookup: CDR1 MGHRA, CDR2 YSYEKL. This CDR3 is 15 amino acids long.

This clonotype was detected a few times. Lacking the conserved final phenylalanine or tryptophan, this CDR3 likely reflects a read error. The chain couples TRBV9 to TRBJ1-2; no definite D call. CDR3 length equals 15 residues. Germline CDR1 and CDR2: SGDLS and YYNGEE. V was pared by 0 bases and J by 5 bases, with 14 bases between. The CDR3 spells CASSVGVADTYGYTL. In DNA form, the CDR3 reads TGTGCCAGCAGCGTAGGGGTCGCGGATACTTATGGCTACACCCTC.

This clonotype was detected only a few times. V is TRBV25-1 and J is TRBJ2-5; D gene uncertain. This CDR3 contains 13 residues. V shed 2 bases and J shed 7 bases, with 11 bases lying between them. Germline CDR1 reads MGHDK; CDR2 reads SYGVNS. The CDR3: CASSEGRTRTQYF. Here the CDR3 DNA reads TGTGCCAGCAGTGAAGGGCGGACGCGGACCCAGTACTTC.

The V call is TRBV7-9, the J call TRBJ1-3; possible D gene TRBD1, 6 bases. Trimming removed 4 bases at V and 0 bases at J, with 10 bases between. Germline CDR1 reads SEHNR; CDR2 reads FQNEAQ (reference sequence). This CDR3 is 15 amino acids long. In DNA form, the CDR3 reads TGTGCCAGCAGCTCGGACAGACGCTCTGGAAACACCATATATTTT. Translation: CASSSDRRSGNTIYF.

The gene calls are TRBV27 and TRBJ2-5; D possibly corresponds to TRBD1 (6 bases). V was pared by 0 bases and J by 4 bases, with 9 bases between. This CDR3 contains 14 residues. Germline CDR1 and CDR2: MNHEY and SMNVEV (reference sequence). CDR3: CASSLSWGPETQYF. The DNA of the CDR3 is TGTGCCAGCAGTTTATCGTGGGGGCCAGAGACCCAGTACTTC.